This T cell receptor (beta chain) was obtained from a study of cytomegalovirus exposure and HLA in healthy donors. Germline CDR1 and CDR2: MNHEY and SMNVEV (reference sequence). The CDR3 consists of 16 residues. V shed 4 bases and J shed 0 bases, with 14 bases lying between them. The method was immunoSEQ multiplex PCR; TCRdb's version includes in-frame clones alone and lacks a portion of them. The data show 200,000 or so clones, less than 85% seen once. The table lists this clone with a count of one. What it recognizes is unknown. Whole-study findings and limits: TCR beta chains numbering more than 150 were designated cytomegalovirus-associated. TCR clusters originating in the first cohort tended to co-occur in the 100 to 150 validation repertoires, according to a later analysis.

Separation from the roughly 670-subject first cohort characterized the approximately 130-subject validation cohort, to which the donors belonged. The clonotype was recovered from a woman under 30 in good health and CMV-seronegative. The chain couples TRBV27 to TRBJ2-3; D is undetermined. The specimen sequenced was PBMCs. The CDR3 spells CASSSLERSSTDTQYF. The CDR3 DNA follows: TGTGCCAGCAGTTCCCTCGAGCGATCTAGCACAGATACGCAGTATTTT.